The present T cell receptor (beta chain) was sequenced within a study of pediatric ulcerative colitis. Germline V gene lookup returns CDR1 KGHSH and CDR2 LQKENI. CDR3 length equals 15 residues. Trimming left V 2 bases short and J 4 bases short, with 15 bases between. A word on this clone: The antigen is not known.

Each sample received Survey-level depth of up to 500,000 reads. Generated by immunoSEQ multiplex PCR, the TCRdb table keeps only in-frame clones and is missing some. Here the sample spans tens of thousands of clones, 65% to 80% being singletons. Broader study findings: Acute severe colitis showed lower rectal diversity from clonal expansions. All ulcerative colitis patients, but no controls, carried a couple of rectal clonotypes.

One to two pinch biopsies were taken from the rectum during colonoscopy. The diagnostic colonoscopy in ulcerative colitis patients preceded any immunosuppressive treatment. The material sequenced was gut tissue. This receptor was identified in a boy aged 5-17 years with severe ulcerative colitis. The chain employs TRBV18 and TRBJ2-7, with D tentatively TRBD1 (6 bases). In DNA, the CDR3 is TGTGCCAGCTCACCAACGGCAGGGGCTAGTTACGAGCAGTACTTC. Translated: CASSPTAGASYEQYF.